Listed below are T cell receptor beta chains from one sample, sequenced in a study of identical twins. Each CDR3 protein is one row after TCRdb ran MiXCR on the 5' RACE reads. This table has hundreds of thousands of distinct CDR3 sequences, around 6.1% appearing once. The source material was naive T cells sorted from blood. These receptors were taken from a man in his late teens or twenties in good health. CDR3s include the opening cysteine and the closing phenylalanine or tryptophan. The order of the fields is J gene, V gene, clone size, D gene, CDR3 protein, CDR3 DNA. A D gene is named only where the DNA matches it firmly. Size values are once, few and many counts, or a class for expanded clones, and some rows have none.

TRBJ1-4	TRBV19	few	TRBD1	CASSTTGGEEKLFF	TGTGCCAGTAGTACTACAGGGGGCGAAGAAAAACTGTTTTTT
TRBJ2-2	TRBV5-1	few	NA	CASSLAGSPTGELFF	TGCGCCAGCAGCTTGGCCGGATCGCCCACCGGGGAGCTGTTTTTT
TRBJ1-6	TRBV7-2	NA	TRBD1	CASSLAMGQYLNSPLHF	TGTGCCAGCAGCTTAGCTATGGGACAGTACTTGAATTCACCCCTCCACTTT
TRBJ2-2	TRBV6-4	NA	TRBD2	CASSPGLALSGELFF	TGTGCCAGCAGTCCAGGACTAGCTTTGTCCGGGGAGCTGTTTTTT
TRBJ2-3	TRBV20-1	many	NA	CSARANVATGDTQYF	TGCAGTGCTCGAGCTAACGTGGCCACGGGAGATACGCAGTATTTT
TRBJ2-1	TRBV5-5	many	TRBD2	CASRAGLAWNEQFF	TGTGCCAGCAGAGCGGGACTAGCGTGGAATGAGCAGTTCTTC
TRBJ2-1	TRBV4-2	few	NA	CASSQVLGLNNEQFF	TGTGCCAGCAGCCAAGTTCTCGGACTGAACAATGAGCAGTTCTTC
TRBJ1-1	TRBV20-1	few	NA	CSATGGGGGTEAFF	TGCAGTGCTACCGGTGGGGGGGGAGGCACTGAAGCTTTCTTT
TRBJ1-1	TRBV7-2	NA	NA	CASRRGAGKAFF	TGTGCCAGTCGCCGGGGGGCGGGGAAAGCTTTCTTT
TRBJ2-1	TRBV7-9	many	NA	CASGGTTYNEQFF	TGTGCCAGCGGCGGGACAACCTACAATGAGCAGTTCTTC
TRBJ2-3	TRBV20-1	few	TRBD2	CSARGPWWKREGTDTQYF	TGCAGTGCTAGAGGCCCCTGGTGGAAGCGGGAGGGCACAGATACGCAGTATTTT
TRBJ2-2	TRBV20-1	many	NA	CSLNGADTGELFF	TGCAGCCTGAACGGGGCCGACACCGGGGAGCTGTTTTTT
TRBJ1-2	TRBV10-3	many	NA	CAISETETNGYTF	TGTGCCATCAGTGAGACAGAAACGAATGGCTACACCTTC
TRBJ2-2	TRBV29-1	many	NA	CSVEGSVRSTGELFF	TGCAGCGTTGAAGGGTCAGTTAGGAGCACCGGGGAGCTGTTTTTT
TRBJ1-4	TRBV12-3/TRBV12-4	few	NA	CAIGAGEKLFF	TGTGCCATCGGGGCAGGGGAAAAACTGTTTTTT
TRBJ2-5	TRBV6-5	many	NA	CASSYSTTGLQETQYF	TGTGCCAGCAGTTACTCAACGACAGGCCTACAAGAGACCCAGTACTTC
TRBJ1-2	TRBV9	NA	NA	CASSPQEWMGANYGYTF	TGTGCCAGCAGCCCCCAAGAGTGGATGGGAGCTAACTATGGCTACACCTTC
TRBJ1-6	TRBV2	many	NA	CASMQGPNSPLHF	TGTGCCAGCATGCAGGGTCCAAATTCACCCCTCCACTTT
TRBJ2-2	TRBV5-1	NA	NA	CASSQPIGAGELFF	TGCGCCAGCAGCCAGCCCATTGGGGCCGGGGAGCTGTTTTTT
TRBJ1-1	TRBV6-2/TRBV6-3	NA	NA	CASSKFGSGVQAFF	TGTGCCAGCAGCAAATTCGGATCGGGAGTACAAGCTTTCTTT
TRBJ2-4	TRBV28	NA	NA	CASSTHRDGLAKNIQYF	TGTGCCAGCAGCACCCACCGGGACGGACTAGCCAAAAACATTCAGTACTTC
TRBJ2-5	TRBV7-8	few	NA	CASSEGFYRSQETQYF	TGTGCCAGCAGCGAAGGTTTCTACAGGTCTCAAGAGACCCAGTACTTC
TRBJ2-2	TRBV7-9	NA	TRBD2	CASSPTSGPNTGELFF	TGTGCCAGCAGCCCTACTAGCGGACCGAACACCGGGGAGCTGTTTTTT
TRBJ1-5	TRBV4-2	many	NA	CASSQDDELSNQPQHF	TGTGCCAGCAGCCAAGATGACGAACTGAGCAATCAGCCCCAGCATTTT
TRBJ2-5	TRBV5-1	NA	TRBD2	CASSPLTSAGETQYF	TGCGCCAGCAGCCCACTGACTAGCGCTGGAGAGACCCAGTACTTC
TRBJ1-3	TRBV5-1	NA	NA	CASSLANEGDTIYF	TGCGCCAGCAGCTTGGCCAACGAAGGAGACACCATATATTTT
TRBJ1-2	TRBV12-3/TRBV12-4	many	NA	CASRGSARYTF	TGTGCCAGCAGGGGGTCGGCGCGCTACACCTTC
TRBJ2-3	TRBV6-5	many	NA	CATQGADTQYF	TGTGCCACCCAAGGCGCAGATACGCAGTATTTT
TRBJ2-3	TRBV20-1	many	NA	CSASPGTYTDTQYF	TGCAGTGCTAGTCCCGGGACTTATACAGATACGCAGTATTTT
TRBJ2-1	TRBV7-2	many	NA	CASSLGGTGVKDEQFF	TGTGCCAGCAGCTTAGGAGGGACGGGAGTCAAGGATGAGCAGTTCTTC
TRBJ2-1	TRBV7-8	few	NA	CASSLGLENYEQFF	TGTGCCAGCAGCTTAGGACTAGAAAACTATGAGCAGTTCTTC
TRBJ1-1	TRBV29-1	few	NA	CSVPPAEAFF	TGCAGCGTTCCCCCAGCTGAAGCTTTCTTT
TRBJ1-1	TRBV5-1	many	NA	CASSFQGRPPNTEAFF	TGCGCCAGCAGCTTCCAGGGGAGACCCCCGAACACTGAAGCTTTCTTT
TRBJ2-1	TRBV9	many	NA	CASSPAVRPYNEQFF	TGTGCCAGCAGCCCAGCCGTACGGCCCTACAATGAGCAGTTCTTC
TRBJ2-5	TRBV12-3/TRBV12-4	many	TRBD2	CASSSSAVAGDWETQYF	TGTGCCAGCAGTTCGAGTGCAGTAGCGGGAGATTGGGAGACCCAGTACTTC
TRBJ1-1	TRBV5-5	NA	NA	CASSLAPVEAFF	TGTGCCAGCAGCTTGGCACCGGTTGAAGCTTTCTTT
TRBJ1-6	TRBV27	many	NA	CASSTGLYYNSPLHF	TGTGCCAGCAGTACAGGGTTATACTATAATTCACCCCTCCACTTT
TRBJ2-2	TRBV6-1	many	TRBD1	CASRTGGIGELFF	TGTGCCAGCCGGACAGGGGGCATCGGGGAGCTGTTTTTT
TRBJ2-3	TRBV20-1	few	TRBD2	CSAASGRQTDTQYF	TGCAGTGCTGCTAGCGGGAGGCAAACAGATACGCAGTATTTT
TRBJ2-5	TRBV11-1	few	NA	CASSLGDWGRSAPRLQETQYF	TGTGCCAGCAGCTTAGGAGATTGGGGGCGTTCTGCGCCCCGTCTCCAAGAGACCCAGTACTTC
TRBJ2-1	TRBV10-3	many	TRBD2	CAISGLAGVLTEQFF	TGTGCCATCAGCGGTCTAGCGGGAGTTCTTACCGAGCAGTTCTTC
TRBJ2-2	TRBV2	few	TRBD2	CASSWREGIAGELFF	TGTGCCAGCTCGTGGCGGGAGGGAATCGCCGGGGAGCTGTTTTTT
TRBJ2-1	TRBV12-3/TRBV12-4	many	NA	CASSQGFDEQFF	TGTGCCAGCAGCCAGGGTTTCGATGAGCAGTTCTTC
TRBJ2-1	TRBV15	NA	TRBD1	CATSIRTGHNEQFF	TGTGCCACCAGCATAAGGACAGGCCACAATGAGCAGTTCTTC
TRBJ2-1	TRBV6-2/TRBV6-3	many	TRBD2	CASSWQREFHNEQFF	TGTGCCAGCAGTTGGCAGCGGGAGTTCCACAATGAGCAGTTCTTC
TRBJ2-7	TRBV2	few	NA	CASSHPTGSSYEQYF	TGTGCCAGCAGTCATCCGACGGGCAGCTCCTACGAGCAGTACTTC
TRBJ1-3	TRBV7-9	few	TRBD1	CASSSGRDRVYGNTIYF	TGTGCCAGCAGCTCCGGCCGGGACAGGGTGTATGGAAACACCATATATTTT
TRBJ2-1	TRBV4-1	NA	TRBD2	CASSQAAGANNEQFF	TGCGCCAGCAGCCAAGCAGCGGGGGCAAACAATGAGCAGTTCTTC
TRBJ2-5	TRBV28	many	NA	CASSLIGQLQETQYF	TGTGCCAGCAGTTTAATTGGTCAGCTTCAAGAGACCCAGTACTTC
TRBJ2-1	TRBV5-1	many	NA	CASSRDSGRVNEQFF	TGCGCCAGCAGCAGAGACTCGGGACGGGTGAATGAGCAGTTCTTC
TRBJ2-7	TRBV7-8	NA	TRBD2	CASSFMTSGTREQYF	TGTGCCAGCAGCTTTATGACTAGCGGGACGAGAGAGCAGTACTTC
TRBJ2-3	TRBV7-3	few	NA	CASSPLGGGTTDTQYF	TGTGCCAGCAGCCCCCTAGGGGGGGGAACCACAGATACGCAGTATTTT
TRBJ2-2	TRBV29-1	many	NA	CSVVRLSGELFF	TGCAGCGTTGTCAGGTTGTCCGGGGAGCTGTTTTTT
TRBJ2-1	TRBV3-1	few	NA	CASSAVANNEQFF	TGTGCCAGCAGCGCGGTAGCGAACAATGAGCAGTTCTTC
TRBJ2-5	TRBV29-1	NA	NA	CSVEIGGETQYF	TGCAGCGTTGAAATTGGCGGGGAGACCCAGTACTTC
TRBJ2-6	TRBV20-1	NA	NA	CSAINSGANVLTF	TGCAGTGCTATAAATTCTGGGGCCAACGTCCTGACTTTC
TRBJ1-1	TRBV30	NA	TRBD1	CAWNPTGFRTEAFF	TGTGCCTGGAACCCGACAGGGTTTCGCACTGAAGCTTTCTTT